This T cell receptor (beta chain) was sequenced in a study of T cell repertoires in cytomegalovirus infection. Trimming took 5 bases from V and 3 from J, leaving 13 bases between them. The CDR3 loop spans 14 amino acids. Germline loops: CDR1 SGHAT, CDR2 FQNNGV. MiXCR was run by TCRdb on the reads, yielding one entry per CDR3 protein. The sample carries some 560,000 distinct CDR3 sequences, roughly 43% recorded once. This clonotype came up a few times. Its antigen remains unidentified. This material consisted of cultured PBMCs, taken from culture after CMV antigen stimulation. The chain uses TRBV11-2 and TRBJ1-1; no reliable D call. The sequence was obtained from a human donor in good health (CMV status not recorded). Some clones in this sample may be carry-over from other donors' samples. The CDR3 nucleotides read TGTGCCAGCAGCCCATCCGTCGCGGACACTGAAGCTTTCTTT. This translates into CASSPSVADTEAFF.